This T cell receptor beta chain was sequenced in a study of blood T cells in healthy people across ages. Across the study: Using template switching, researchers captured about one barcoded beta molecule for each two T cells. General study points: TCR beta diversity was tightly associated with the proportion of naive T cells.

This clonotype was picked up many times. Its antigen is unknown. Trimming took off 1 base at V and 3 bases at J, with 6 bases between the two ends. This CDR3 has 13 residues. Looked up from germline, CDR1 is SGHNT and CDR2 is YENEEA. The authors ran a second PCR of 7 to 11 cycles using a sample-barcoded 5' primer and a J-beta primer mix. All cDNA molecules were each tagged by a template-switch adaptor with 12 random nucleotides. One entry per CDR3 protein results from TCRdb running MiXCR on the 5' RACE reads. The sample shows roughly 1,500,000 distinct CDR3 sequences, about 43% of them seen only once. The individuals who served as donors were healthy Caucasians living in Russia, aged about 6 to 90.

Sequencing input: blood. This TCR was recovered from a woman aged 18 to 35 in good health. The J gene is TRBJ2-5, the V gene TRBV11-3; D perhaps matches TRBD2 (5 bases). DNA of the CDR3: TGTGCCAGCAGCTTAGCGGGGAAAGAGACCCAGTACTTC. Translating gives CASSLAGKETQYF.